The sequence of this T cell receptor beta chain was determined in a study of draining lymph node invasion in breast cancer (dated by TCRdb to about 2020). Some background on the complete study: Nodal metastasis was diagnosed by histology and cytokeratin immunohistochemistry and confirmed by EpCAM/CD45 flow cytometry. In a separate targeted assay, sorted memory regulatory T cells and memory conventional CD4 T cells were compared across breast cancer tissues by bulk TCR-beta CDR3 sequencing. Each patient contributed matched non-invaded and tumor-invaded tumor-draining lymph nodes plus the primary tumor, profiled for both Treg and Tconv subsets. The separate targeted TCR sequencing covered lymph nodes from about 5 patients, with primary tumors sequenced for three of those patients. Overall results and qualifications from the work: Roughly 13-25% of Treg TCRs were shared with Tconvs per tissue, interpreted as suggesting peripheral Treg induction. Data could not resolve whether Treg conversion occurred in a given organ or whether converted Tregs recirculated between nodes and tumor. The tumor top-100 clone tracking analysis was possible in only a couple of patients. In the targeted TCR-seq data, Tregs appeared more clonally expanded than Tconvs in all tissues, and both subsets were less diverse in tumor than lymph nodes. TCRs shared between the Treg and Tconv subsets were viewed as suggestive of, but not proof of, a common clonal origin. Some of the top 100 tumor clones were detected in invaded and non-invaded nodes, suggesting recirculation between tumor and draining nodes.

This clonotype was found a few times. Its antigen is unknown. No clone much larger than this one lies a single base away; base qualities are absent. Memory conventional CD4 T cells were sorted as CD4+ CD45RA- CD25- cells. Whether a tumor-draining lymph node counted as invaded or non-invaded depended on the presence or absence of metastatic tumor cells. Before staining and sorting, T cells were pre-enriched using a Miltenyi Pan T Cell isolation kit. Primary tumors were characterized by immunohistochemistry for estrogen receptor, progesterone receptor, HER2 and Ki-67. Within a few hours after surgery, fresh surgical tissue was processed by cutting the tissue into small fragments. Tissue fragments were enzymatically digested with Liberase TL plus DNase for roughly 20 minutes and filtered through a 40-micrometer strainer. Sorting used a BD FACS Aria II with about 97-99% purity, after DAPI live/dead staining. Sorted cells were lysed in TCL buffer and RNA was purified with a Norgen Single Cell RNA purification kit including DNase treatment.

V and J are trimmed by 11 bases and 0 bases, and the gene matches miss 9 bases of the junction. From the cysteine through the phenylalanine, the CDR3 covers 16 amino acids. Only the CDR3 region is kept as DNA, spanning 48 bases read in frame from base 1. The library was generated by bulk RNA-seq. TCRdb names Illumina HiSeq 2500 as the instrument used. The study's processing was this. For the separate targeted TCR-seq dataset, MiXCR version 2.1.5 with default parameters extracted and quantified CDR3 sequences from raw reads. In the separate targeted TCR-seq dataset, TCR-beta clones were defined by the combination of V gene, J gene and CDR3 sequence. The separate targeted TCR-seq dataset was filtered by first dropping clones with fewer than three counts and then keeping only the 90% most strongly expressed clones in each sample. For each tissue in the separate targeted TCR-seq dataset, Treg-Tconv overlap was calculated by dividing the number of shared clones by the total number of Treg clones and multiplying by 100. The public reads were quality trimmed at Q25 with fastp and then assembled into clones with MiXCR by TCRdb, keeping productive beta chains. Rows are combined by CDR3 protein, so each entry shows the most common genes and DNA. TCRdb's processing, not the authors' own work, is the source of the V and J calls. Counted in this sample were about 1,900 distinct CDR3 sequences; 85% to 90% of them appeared once. The top ten clones comprise roughly 2.3% of the sample.

Sequencing used sorted memory CD4+ effector T cells from a lymph node. According to the study, the label for this sample's cell subset or site signals: CD45RA-negative sorted CD4+ T cells (memory Tconv or effector/memory Treg). The TCR sequence derives from a female donor with luminal breast cancer. The chain employs TRBV23-1 and TRBJ1-4, with TRBD1 matching 10 junction bases. TRBV23-1 is filed as an ORF, its function uncertain. The CDR3 sequence is CAGGGGQGTTNEKLFF. The DNA sequence is TGCGCCGGCGGAGGGGGACAGGGGACAACTAATGAAAAACTGTTTTTT.